A single sample is the source of the 2 T cell receptor beta chains below, sequenced in a study of identifying expanded T cells in peripheral blood. The assay was immunoSEQ multiplex PCR, and TCRdb's table has in-frame clones only and misses some. The table shows some 78,000 clones, with 70% to 90% occurring only once. The sequenced material came from blood. The receptors here all came from a person aged 18 to 75 in good health.

V and J are TRBV7-8 and TRBJ1-5; a weak D match, TRBD1 (6 bases). The CDR3 covers 14 residues. In germline, CDR1 is SGHVS, CDR2 FQNEAQ. Deletions cut 8 bases from V and 6 bases from J, with 17 bases between. The CDR3 DNA is TGTGCCAGCGGCCCCGTGGTGGACAGTCAGCCCCAGCATTTT. Its translation is CASGPVVDSQPQHF.

This rearrangement joins TRBV10-3 to TRBJ2-1, with 9 bases fitting TRBD1. V lost 6 bases, J lost 4 bases, and 7 bases stayed unmatched. Looked up from germline, CDR1 is ENHRY and CDR2 is SYGVKD. The CDR3 totals 15 residues. Here the CDR3 DNA reads TGTGCCATCAGGGGGTTAGGACAGGGGTACAATGAGCAGTTCTTC. Encoded protein: CAIRGLGQGYNEQFF.